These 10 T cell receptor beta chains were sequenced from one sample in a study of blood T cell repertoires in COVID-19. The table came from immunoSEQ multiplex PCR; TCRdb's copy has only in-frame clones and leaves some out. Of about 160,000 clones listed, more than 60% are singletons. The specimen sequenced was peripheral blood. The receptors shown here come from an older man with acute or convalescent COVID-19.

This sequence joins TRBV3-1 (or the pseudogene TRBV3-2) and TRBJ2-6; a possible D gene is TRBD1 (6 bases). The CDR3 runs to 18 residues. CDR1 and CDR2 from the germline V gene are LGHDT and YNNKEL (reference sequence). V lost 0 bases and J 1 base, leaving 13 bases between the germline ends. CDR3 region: CASSQERQVMSGANVLTF. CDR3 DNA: TGTGCCAGCAGCCAAGAAAGACAGGTAATGTCTGGGGCCAACGTCCTGACTTTC.

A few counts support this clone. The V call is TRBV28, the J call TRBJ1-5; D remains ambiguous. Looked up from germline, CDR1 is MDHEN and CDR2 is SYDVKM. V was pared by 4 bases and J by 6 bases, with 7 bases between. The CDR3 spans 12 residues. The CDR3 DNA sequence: TGTGCCAGCAGTTCAGTGTTTCAGCCCCAGCATTTT. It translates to CASSSVFQPQHF.

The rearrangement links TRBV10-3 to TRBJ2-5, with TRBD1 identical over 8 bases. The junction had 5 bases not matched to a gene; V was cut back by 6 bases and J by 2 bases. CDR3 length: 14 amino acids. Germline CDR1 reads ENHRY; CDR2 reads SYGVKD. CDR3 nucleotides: TGTGCCATCAGACCCGGACAGGGTCAAGAGACCCAGTACTTC. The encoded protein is CAIRPGQGQETQYF.

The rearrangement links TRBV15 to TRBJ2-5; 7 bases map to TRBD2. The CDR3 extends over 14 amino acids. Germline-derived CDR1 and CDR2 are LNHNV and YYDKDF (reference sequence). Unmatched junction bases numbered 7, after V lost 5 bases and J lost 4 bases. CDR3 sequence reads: CATSWGGLGETQYF. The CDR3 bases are TGTGCCACCAGCTGGGGAGGGCTGGGAGAGACCCAGTACTTC.

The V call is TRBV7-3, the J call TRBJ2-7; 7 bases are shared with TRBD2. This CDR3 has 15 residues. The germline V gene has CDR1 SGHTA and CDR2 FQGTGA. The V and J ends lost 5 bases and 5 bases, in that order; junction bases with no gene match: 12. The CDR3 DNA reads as TGTGCCAGCAGCCCCCGGGCGGGAGTAAGCAACGAGCAGTACTTC. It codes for CASSPRAGVSNEQYF.

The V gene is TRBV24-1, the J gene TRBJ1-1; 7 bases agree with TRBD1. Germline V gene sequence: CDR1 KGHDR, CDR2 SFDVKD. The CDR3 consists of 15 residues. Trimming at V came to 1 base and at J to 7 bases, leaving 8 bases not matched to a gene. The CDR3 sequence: CATSDFENDRDEAFF. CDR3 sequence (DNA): TGTGCCACCAGTGATTTCGAAAATGACAGGGATGAAGCTTTCTTT.

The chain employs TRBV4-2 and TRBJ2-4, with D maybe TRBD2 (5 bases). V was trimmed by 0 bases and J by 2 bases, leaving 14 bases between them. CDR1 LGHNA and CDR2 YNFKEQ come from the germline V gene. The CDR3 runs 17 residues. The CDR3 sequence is CASSQDIGLVPKNIQYF. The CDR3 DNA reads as TGTGCCAGCAGCCAAGATATCGGACTTGTACCCAAAAACATTCAGTACTTC.

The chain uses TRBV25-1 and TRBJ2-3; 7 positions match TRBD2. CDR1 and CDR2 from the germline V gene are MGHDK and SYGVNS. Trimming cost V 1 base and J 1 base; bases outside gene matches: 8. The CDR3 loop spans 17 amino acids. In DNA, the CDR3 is TGTGCCAGCAGTGAATCCCAAGCGGGATGGGGCACAGATACGCAGTATTTT. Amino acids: CASSESQAGWGTDTQYF.

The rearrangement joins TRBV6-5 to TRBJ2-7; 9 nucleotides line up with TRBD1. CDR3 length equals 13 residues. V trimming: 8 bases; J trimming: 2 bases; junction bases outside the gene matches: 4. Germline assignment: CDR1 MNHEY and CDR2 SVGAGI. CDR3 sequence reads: CASHRQGAYEQYF. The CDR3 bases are TGTGCCAGCCACAGACAGGGGGCCTACGAGCAGTACTTC.

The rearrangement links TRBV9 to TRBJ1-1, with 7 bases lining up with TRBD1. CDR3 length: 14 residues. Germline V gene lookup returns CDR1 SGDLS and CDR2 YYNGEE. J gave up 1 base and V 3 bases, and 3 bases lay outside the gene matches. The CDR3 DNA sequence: TGTGCCAGCAGCGCGACAGGGTGGAACACTGAAGCTTTCTTT. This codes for CASSATGWNTEAFF.